Below, one T cell receptor (beta chain) is given with its context. Its target is unknown. The sample is drawn from a study of Ad26.COV2.S vaccination and SARS-CoV-2 variants. Findings and limits, study-wide: Possibly, TCR breadth and depth analyses underestimated total T cell responses. Responses of spike-specific T cells (both CD8+ and CD4+) reportedly showed substantial breadth after vaccination.

TCRdb keeps only in-frame clones here, not all; method: immunoSEQ multiplex PCR. The table shows 440,000 or so clones, with less than 95% occurring only once. This CDR3 region has 13 residues. Germline-derived CDR1 and CDR2 are LGHDT and YNNKEL (reference sequence). V was pared by 0 bases and J by 0 bases, with 2 bases between. The treatment here: 15 to 20 received Ad26.COV2.S at low or high dose, single or two shots; 5 received placebo; per-sample allocation not given. Collection of samples fell on day 63 after the first vaccine or placebo injection. Sequencing was performed on peripheral blood, taken in a trial of Ad26.COV2.S vaccine versus placebo. The chain uses TRBV3-1 (or the pseudogene TRBV3-2) and TRBJ2-5; D ambiguous. This receptor was taken from a person aged 18-65 years who received the Ad26.COV2.S COVID-19 vaccine or a placebo. The CDR3, as DNA: TGTGCCAGCAGCCAAGAGTACCAAGAGACCCAGTACTTC. It translates to CASSQEYQETQYF.